This T cell receptor (beta chain) comes out of a study of cytomegalovirus exposure and HLA in healthy donors. Study results and caveats: Sequencing depth across donors, presence/absence analyses assumed, was roughly uniform. Associated with cytomegalovirus, according to the listing, were 150 to 200 TCR beta chains. The study found most TCR sequences rare, yet found some public TCRs in many donors.

The CDR3 consists of 12 residues. CDR1 and CDR2 (germline): SQVTM, ANQGSEA. The V and J ends lost 6 bases and 12 bases, in that order; junction bases with no gene match: 9. Donors counted as nominally healthy when sampled, yet unrecorded immune exposures were likely. On this clone itself: No antigen is known for it.

The PCR had 60 Vbeta and 13 Jbeta primers. Here immunoSEQ multiplex PCR was the method, and the copy in TCRdb shows in-frame clones only, minus some. The repertoire holds roughly 140,000 clones, with 65% to 90% as singletons. The sequenced material came from PBMCs. The receptor was isolated from a female donor in good health and CMV-seronegative. The J gene is TRBJ2-7, the V gene TRBV29-1, with 12 nucleotides matching TRBD1. The CDR3 DNA reads TGCAGCGTCATGGGACAGGGGGCGAACCTGTACTTC. Protein product: CSVMGQGANLYF.